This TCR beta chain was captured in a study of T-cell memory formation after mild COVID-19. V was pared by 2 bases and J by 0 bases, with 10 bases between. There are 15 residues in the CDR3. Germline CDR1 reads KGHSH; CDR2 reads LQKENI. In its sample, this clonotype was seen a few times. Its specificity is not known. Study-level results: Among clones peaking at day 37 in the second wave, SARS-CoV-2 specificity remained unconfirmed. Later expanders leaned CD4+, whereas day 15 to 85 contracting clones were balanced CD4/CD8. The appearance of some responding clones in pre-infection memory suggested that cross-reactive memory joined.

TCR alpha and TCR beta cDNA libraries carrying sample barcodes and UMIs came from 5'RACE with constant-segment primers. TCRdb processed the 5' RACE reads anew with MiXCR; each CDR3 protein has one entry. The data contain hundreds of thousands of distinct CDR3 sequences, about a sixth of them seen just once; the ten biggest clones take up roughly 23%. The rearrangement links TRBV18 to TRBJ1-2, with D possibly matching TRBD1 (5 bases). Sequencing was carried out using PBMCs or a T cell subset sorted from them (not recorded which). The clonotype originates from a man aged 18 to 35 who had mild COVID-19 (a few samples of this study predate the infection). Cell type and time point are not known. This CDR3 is CASSPGGAANYGYTF. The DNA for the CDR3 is TGTGCCAGCTCACCAGGAGGGGCCGCTAACTATGGCTACACCTTC.